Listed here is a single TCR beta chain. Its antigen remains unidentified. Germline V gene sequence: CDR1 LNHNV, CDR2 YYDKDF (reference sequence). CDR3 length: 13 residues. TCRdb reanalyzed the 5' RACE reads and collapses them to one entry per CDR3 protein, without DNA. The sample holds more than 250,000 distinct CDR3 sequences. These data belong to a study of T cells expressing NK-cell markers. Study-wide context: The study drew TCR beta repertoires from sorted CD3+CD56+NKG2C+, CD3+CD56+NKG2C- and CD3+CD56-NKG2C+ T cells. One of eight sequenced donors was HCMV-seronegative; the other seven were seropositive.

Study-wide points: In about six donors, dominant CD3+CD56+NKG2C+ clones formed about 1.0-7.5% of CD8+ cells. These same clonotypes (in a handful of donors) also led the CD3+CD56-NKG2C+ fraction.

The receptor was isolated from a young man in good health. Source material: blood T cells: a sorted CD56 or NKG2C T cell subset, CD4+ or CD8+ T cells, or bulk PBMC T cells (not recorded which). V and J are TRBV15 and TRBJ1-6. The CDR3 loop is CATSSSFVSPLHF.